A single sample is the source of the 7 T cell receptor beta chains below, sequenced in a study of spatial heterogeneity in lung cancer. TCRdb redid the calling of the 5' RACE reads with MiXCR, one entry per CDR3 protein. The sample consists of under 7,500 distinct CDR3 sequences, 7% of them appearing once. The time point denotes: sample taken at primary tumor resection. Whole RNA, which was extracted from tumor, nontumor lung tissue or frozen PBMC, was sequenced without any cell sorting. This material consisted of PBMCs, taken at surgery. The receptors stem from a male donor with early-stage non-small cell lung cancer.

This clonotype occurred many times. Within a library made for alpha chains, this beta chain is off target, and its count is uninformative. The CDR3 coding sequence is TGTGCCAGCTCACCGGGGACAGGGGACCAGCATTTT. Protein sequence: CASSPGTGDQHF. This sequence joins TRBV18 and TRBJ1-5; TRBD1 agrees at 10 bases. In germline, CDR1 is KGHSH, CDR2 LQKENI. The length of the CDR3 is 12 residues. V lost 3 bases to trimming and J lost 12 bases; unmatched junction nucleotides: 2.

In this sample, this clonotype turned up many times. With the library built for alpha chains, this beta chain is off target and its frequency is not meaningful. The chain employs TRBV7-2 and TRBJ1-6, with no clear D. The CDR3 extends over 13 amino acids. Trimming removed 4 bases at V and 4 bases at J, with 5 bases between. In germline, CDR1 is SGHTA, CDR2 FQGNSA. CDR3 nucleotides: TGTGCCAGCAGCTCGGGATATAATTCACCCCTCCACTTT. Its translation: CASSSGYNSPLHF.

This clonotype was recorded many times. Found in a library prepared for alpha chains, this beta chain is an off-target read, and its abundance has little meaning. This chain joins TRBV29-1 and TRBJ2-2; no clear D gene. This CDR3 comprises 16 residues. Per the germline V gene, CDR1 is SQVTM and CDR2 is ANQGSEA. V lost 6 bases and J lost 2, with 19 bases in between. The CDR3 is CSVLKGSSPNTGELFF. The DNA for the CDR3 is TGCAGCGTCTTAAAGGGAAGCAGCCCAAACACCGGGGAGCTGTTTTTT.

This clonotype was counted at least ten times. A library prepared for alpha chains yielded this beta chain as an off-target read; its size is of little meaning. This chain links TRBV3-1 with TRBJ2-3, with 10 bases identical to TRBD2. Germline V gene lookup returns CDR1 LGHDT and CDR2 YNNKEL (reference sequence). The J segment lost 0 bases and the V segment lost 2 bases, leaving 5 bases of the junction unmatched. There are 17 residues in the CDR3. The CDR3 DNA reads TGTGCCAGCAGCCAAAATCTAGCGGGGGCGAGCACAGATACGCAGTATTTT. This gives the protein CASSQNLAGASTDTQYF.

This clonotype was recorded many times. This beta chain is a stray read from a library made for alpha chains; its abundance is not meaningful. The chain uses TRBV7-2 and TRBJ2-3; 8 positions match TRBD2. The CDR3 has 16 residues. V dropped 0 bases and J dropped 6; count of bases not matched to a gene: 8. Germline V CDR1 and CDR2: SGHTA, FQGNSA. The CDR3 here is CASSLASAGGGDTQYF. The DNA of the CDR3 is TGTGCCAGCAGCTTAGCGTCTGCGGGAGGCGGGGATACGCAGTATTTT.

This clonotype has just a few counts. This beta chain is off target for a library built for alpha chains, so its abundance means little. The chain links TRBV19 to TRBJ2-3, with D unclear. Trimming removed 4 bases from V and 1 base from J, with 3 bases in between. The V gene's germline CDR1 is LNHDA and CDR2 SQIVND (reference sequence). The CDR3 is 12 residues long. Written as DNA, the CDR3 is TGTGCCAGTAGTAAGGGCACAGATACGCAGTATTTT. Translated: CASSKGTDTQYF.

A word on this clonotype: Since it is a stray read in a library aimed at alpha chains, this beta chain has a size that is not meaningful. V usage is TRBV28 and J usage is TRBJ2-3, with D tentatively TRBD2 (5 bases). The CDR3 totals 13 residues. From germline, CDR1 is MDHEN and CDR2 SYDVKM. V was pared by 7 bases and J by 0 bases, with 8 bases between. CDR3 region: CASTGDSTDTQYF. The CDR3 DNA sequence: TGTGCCAGCACCGGGGATAGCACAGATACGCAGTATTTT.